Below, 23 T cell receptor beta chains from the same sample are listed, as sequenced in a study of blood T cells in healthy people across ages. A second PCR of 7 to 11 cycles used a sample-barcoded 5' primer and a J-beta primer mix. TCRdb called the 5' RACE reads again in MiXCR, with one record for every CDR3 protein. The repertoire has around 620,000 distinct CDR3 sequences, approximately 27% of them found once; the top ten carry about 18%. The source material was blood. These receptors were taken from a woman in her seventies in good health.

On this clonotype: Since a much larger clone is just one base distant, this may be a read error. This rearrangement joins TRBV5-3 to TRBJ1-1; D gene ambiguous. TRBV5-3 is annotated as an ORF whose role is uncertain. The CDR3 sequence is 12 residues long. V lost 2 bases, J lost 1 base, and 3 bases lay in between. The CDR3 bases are TGTGCCAGAAGCTTAAAGAACACTGAAGCTTTCTTT. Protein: CARSLKNTEAFF.

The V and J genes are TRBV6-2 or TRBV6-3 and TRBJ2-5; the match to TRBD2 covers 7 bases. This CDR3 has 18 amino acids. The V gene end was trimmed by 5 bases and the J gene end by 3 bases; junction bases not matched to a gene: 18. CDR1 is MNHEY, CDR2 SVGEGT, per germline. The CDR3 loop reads CASSTITTGGGSEETQYF. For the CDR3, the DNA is TGTGCCAGCAGTACTATTACAACGGGGGGAGGGTCAGAAGAGACCCAGTACTTC.

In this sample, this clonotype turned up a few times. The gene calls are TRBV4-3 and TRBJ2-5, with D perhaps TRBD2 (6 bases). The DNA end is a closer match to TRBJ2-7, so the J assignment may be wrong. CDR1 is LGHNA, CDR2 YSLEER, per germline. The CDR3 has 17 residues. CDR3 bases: TGCGCCAGCAGCCAAGATAAGGAGGGGACGGCCTTTTACGAGCAGTACTTC. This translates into CASSQDKEGTAFYEQYF.

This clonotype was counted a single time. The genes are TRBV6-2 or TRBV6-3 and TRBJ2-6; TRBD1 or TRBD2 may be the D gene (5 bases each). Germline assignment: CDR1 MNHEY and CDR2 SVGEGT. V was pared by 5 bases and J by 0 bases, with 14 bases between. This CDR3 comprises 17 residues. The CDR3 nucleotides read TGTGCCAGCAGTGCCGGGACCGCGAGCTCTGGGGCCAACGTCCTGACTTTC. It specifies CASSAGTASSGANVLTF.

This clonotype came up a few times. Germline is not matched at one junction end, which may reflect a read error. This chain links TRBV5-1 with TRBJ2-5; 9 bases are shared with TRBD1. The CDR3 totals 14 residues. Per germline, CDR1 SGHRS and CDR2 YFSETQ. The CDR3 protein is CAGSFGTGQETQYF. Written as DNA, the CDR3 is TGCGCCGGCAGCTTCGGGACAGGGCAAGAGACCCAGTACTTC. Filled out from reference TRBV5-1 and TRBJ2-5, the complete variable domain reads KAGVTQTPRYLIKTRGQQVTLSCSPISGHRSVSWYQQTPGQGLQFLFEYFSETQRNKGNFPGRFSGRQFSNSRSEMNVSTLELGDSALYLCAGSFGTGQETQYFGPGTRLLVL.

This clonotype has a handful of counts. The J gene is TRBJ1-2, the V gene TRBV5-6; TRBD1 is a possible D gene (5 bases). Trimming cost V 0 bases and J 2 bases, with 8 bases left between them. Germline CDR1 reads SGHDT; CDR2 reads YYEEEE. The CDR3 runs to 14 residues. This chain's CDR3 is CASSLDRLNYGYTF. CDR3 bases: TGTGCCAGCAGCTTGGACAGGTTAAACTATGGCTACACCTTC.

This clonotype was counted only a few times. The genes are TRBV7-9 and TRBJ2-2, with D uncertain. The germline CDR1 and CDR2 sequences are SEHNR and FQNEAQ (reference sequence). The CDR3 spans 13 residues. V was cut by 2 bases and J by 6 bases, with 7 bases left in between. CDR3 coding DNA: TGTGCCAGCAGCTTACAAATCCCCGGGGAGCTGTTTTTT. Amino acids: CASSLQIPGELFF.

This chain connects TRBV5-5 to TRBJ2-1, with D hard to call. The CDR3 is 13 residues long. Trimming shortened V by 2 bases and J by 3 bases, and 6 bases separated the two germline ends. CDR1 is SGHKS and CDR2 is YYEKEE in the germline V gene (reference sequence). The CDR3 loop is CASSFGFYNEQFF. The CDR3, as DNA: TGTGCCAGCAGCTTCGGCTTCTACAATGAGCAGTTCTTC.

This CDR3 reads CSVHSGGEGQPQHF. CDR3 DNA sequence: TGCAGCGTACACAGTGGGGGCGAAGGGCAGCCCCAGCATTTT. The V and J genes are TRBV29-1 and TRBJ1-5, with D maybe TRBD1 (6 bases). From germline, CDR1 is SQVTM and CDR2 ANQGSEA. The CDR3 has 14 amino acids. V dropped 6 bases and J dropped 7 bases, with 19 bases sitting between them.

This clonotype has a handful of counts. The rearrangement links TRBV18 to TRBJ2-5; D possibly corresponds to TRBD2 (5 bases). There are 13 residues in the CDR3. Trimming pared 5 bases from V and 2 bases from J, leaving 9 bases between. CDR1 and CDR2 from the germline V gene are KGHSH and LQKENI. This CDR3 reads CASSKQRQETQYF. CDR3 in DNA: TGTGCCAGCTCAAAGCAGCGGCAAGAGACCCAGTACTTC.

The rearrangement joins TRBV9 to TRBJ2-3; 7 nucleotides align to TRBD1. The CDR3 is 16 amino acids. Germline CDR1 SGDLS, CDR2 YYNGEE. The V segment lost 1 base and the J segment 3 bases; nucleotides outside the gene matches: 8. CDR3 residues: CASSVTAGGKTDTQYF. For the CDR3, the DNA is TGTGCCAGCAGCGTAACAGCAGGGGGTAAGACAGATACGCAGTATTTT.

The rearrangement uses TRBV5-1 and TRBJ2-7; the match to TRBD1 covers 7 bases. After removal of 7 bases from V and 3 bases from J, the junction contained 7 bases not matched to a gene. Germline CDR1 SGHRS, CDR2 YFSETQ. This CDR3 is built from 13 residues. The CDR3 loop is CASSEGQYYEQYF. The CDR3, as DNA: TGCGCCAGCTCCGAGGGACAGTACTACGAGCAGTACTTC.

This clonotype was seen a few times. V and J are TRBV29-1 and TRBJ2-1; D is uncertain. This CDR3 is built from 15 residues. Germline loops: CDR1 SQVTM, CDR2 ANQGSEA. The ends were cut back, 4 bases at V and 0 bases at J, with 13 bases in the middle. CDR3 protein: CSVVRAAISYNEQFF. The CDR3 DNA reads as TGCAGCGTTGTCCGCGCCGCCATCTCCTACAATGAGCAGTTCTTC.

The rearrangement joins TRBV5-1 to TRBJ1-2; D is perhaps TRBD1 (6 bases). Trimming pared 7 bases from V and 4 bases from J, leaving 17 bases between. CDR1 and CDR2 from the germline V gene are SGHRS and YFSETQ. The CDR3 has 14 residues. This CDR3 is CASASTGAGYGYTF. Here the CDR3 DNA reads TGCGCCAGCGCAAGCACGGGGGCAGGCTATGGCTACACCTTC.

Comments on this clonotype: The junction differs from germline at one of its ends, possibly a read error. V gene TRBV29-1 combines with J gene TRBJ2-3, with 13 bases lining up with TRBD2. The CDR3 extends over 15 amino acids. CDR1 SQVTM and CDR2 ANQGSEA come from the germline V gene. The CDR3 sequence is CSVGTSGGSTDTQCF. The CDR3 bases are TGCAGCGTTGGGACTAGCGGGGGATCCACAGATACGCAGTGTTTT.

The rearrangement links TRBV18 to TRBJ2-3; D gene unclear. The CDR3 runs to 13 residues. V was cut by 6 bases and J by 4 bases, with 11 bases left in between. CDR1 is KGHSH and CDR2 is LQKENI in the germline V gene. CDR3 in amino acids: CASSTRQADTQYF. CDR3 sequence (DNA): TGTGCCAGCTCGACCAGGCAGGCAGATACGCAGTATTTT.

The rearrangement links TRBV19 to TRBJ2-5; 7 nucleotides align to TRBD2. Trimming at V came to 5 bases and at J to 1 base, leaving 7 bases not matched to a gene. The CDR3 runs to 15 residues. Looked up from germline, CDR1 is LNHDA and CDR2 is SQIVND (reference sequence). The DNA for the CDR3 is TGTGCCAGTAGTGCCGACCCTAGCGGCCAAGAGACCCAGTACTTC. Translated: CASSADPSGQETQYF.

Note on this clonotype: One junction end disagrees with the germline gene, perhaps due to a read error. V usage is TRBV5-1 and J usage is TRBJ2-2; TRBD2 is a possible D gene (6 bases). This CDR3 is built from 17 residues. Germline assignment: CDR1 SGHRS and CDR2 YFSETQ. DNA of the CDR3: TGCGCCAGCAGCTTGGAGTCTGCGGGGTGGAACAACGGGGAGCTGTTTTTT. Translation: CASSLESAGWNNGELFF.

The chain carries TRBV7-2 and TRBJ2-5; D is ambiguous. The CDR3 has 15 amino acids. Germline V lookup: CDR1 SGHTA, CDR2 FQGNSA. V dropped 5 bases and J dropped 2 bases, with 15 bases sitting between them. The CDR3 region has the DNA TGTGCCAGCAGCACCCAACCTCAACAACAAGAGACCCAGTACTTC. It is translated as CASSTQPQQQETQYF.

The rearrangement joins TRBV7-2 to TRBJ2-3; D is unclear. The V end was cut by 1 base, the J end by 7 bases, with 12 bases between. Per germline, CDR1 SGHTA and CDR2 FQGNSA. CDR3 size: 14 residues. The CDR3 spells CASSLVTALNTQYF. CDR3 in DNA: TGTGCCAGCAGCTTAGTTACGGCCTTGAATACGCAGTATTTT.

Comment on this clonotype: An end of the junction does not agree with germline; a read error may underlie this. In DNA form, the CDR3 reads TGCGGCGTTCGCAGTGGGGGGGGCAAAAACATTCAGTACTTC. Residues: CGVRSGGGKNIQYF. The J gene is TRBJ2-4, the V gene TRBV29-1; 7 bases align to TRBD2. Germline loops: CDR1 SQVTM, CDR2 ANQGSEA. The CDR3 extends over 14 amino acids.

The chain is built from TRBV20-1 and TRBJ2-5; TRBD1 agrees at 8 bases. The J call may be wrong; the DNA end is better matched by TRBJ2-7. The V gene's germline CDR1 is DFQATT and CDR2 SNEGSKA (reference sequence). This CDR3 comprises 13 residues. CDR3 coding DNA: TGCAGTGCCGAGGGAGGACAGGGTGACGAGCAGTACTTC. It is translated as CSAEGGQGDEQYF.

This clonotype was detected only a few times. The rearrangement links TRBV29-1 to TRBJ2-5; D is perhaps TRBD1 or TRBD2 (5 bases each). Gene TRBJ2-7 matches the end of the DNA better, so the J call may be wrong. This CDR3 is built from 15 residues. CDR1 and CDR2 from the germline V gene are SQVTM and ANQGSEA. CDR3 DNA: TGCAGCGCCATTTCCCCCGGGACGGGCGCCTACGAGCAGTACTTC. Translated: CSAISPGTGAYEQYF.